The clone carrying this TCR beta chain was observed a handful of times. Study processing details: Nucleated cell number was recorded as an estimate derived from reference gene primer amplification. Clones were sequenced by immunoSEQ multiplex PCR, and TCRdb holds only the in-frame ones, with some missing. V, J and clone size are taken as reported in that table, and D and trimming were inferred from the DNA itself. The table has about 200,000 clones, roughly 82% seen once. V lost 4 bases and J lost 1; bases outside the gene matches: 4. CDR1 and CDR2 from the germline V gene are SGHRS and YFSETQ. The CDR3 is 15 amino acids. This entry is derived from a study of blood T cell repertoires in COVID-19. Background on the study: From the United States, Italy and Spain came samples of acute and convalescent COVID-19.

Participants were aged about 18 to 89 years, lived in over 20 US areas, and enrolled virtually. The source is a man aged 35-49 years with acute COVID-19. The source material was PBMCs or T cells enriched from blood (not recorded which). The chain joins TRBV5-1 to TRBJ2-2, with 7 bases that match TRBD1. DNA for the CDR3: TGCGCCAGCAGCATCACAGGGGAGAACACCGGGGAGCTGTTTTTT. Its protein is CASSITGENTGELFF.